These 29 T cell receptor beta chains share one sample of origin, sequenced in a study of glioma-infiltrating T cells. Amplification of TCR alpha and beta CDR3 regions from RNA used iRepertoire nested multiplex PCR. TCRdb passed the multiplex PCR reads through MiXCR, listing each CDR3 protein once. This sample carries under 200,000 distinct CDR3 sequences, about 40% of them seen once, and the ten largest clones take 5.2%. Sequencing was performed on glioma tissue, nonneoplastic brain tissue, or PBMCs (not recorded which). These receptors originate from a human donor with low-grade glioma or glioblastoma, undergoing nonglioma brain surgery, or in good health (not recorded which).

Concerning this clonotype: A much more abundant neighbour one base away suggests this may be a read error. V is TRBV2 and J is TRBJ1-1, with D tentatively TRBD1 (5 bases). The CDR3 has 14 residues. Germline V gene lookup returns CDR1 SNHLY and CDR2 FYNNEI. Here the CDR3 DNA reads TGTGCCAGCAGTGTCGGACAAGTGAACACTGAACCTTTCTTT. The encoded protein is CASSVGQVNTEPFF.

In the case of this clonotype: A much larger clone differs by one base, so this may be a read error. The V and J genes are TRBV3-1 and TRBJ2-7, with a tentative D call TRBD2 (7 bases). Germline V gives CDR1 LGHDT, CDR2 YNNKEL (reference sequence). The CDR3 extends over 13 amino acids. In DNA form, the CDR3 reads TGTGCCAGCAGCAAAAGGTCGGGGGGACACCTTAACTTC. As protein: CASSKRSGGHLNF.

This chain uses TRBV29-1 with TRBJ2-1; D assignment may be TRBD1 or TRBD2 (5 bases each). Germline assignment: CDR1 SQVTM and CDR2 ANQGSEA. This CDR3 has 12 amino acids. CDR3 nucleotides: TGCAGTGCTAGCAGGGTATACAATGAGCAGTTCTTC. Its protein is CSASRVYNEQFF.

In this sample, this clonotype turned up a few times. The genes are TRBV12-3 or TRBV12-4 and TRBJ2-7, with 8 bases that match TRBD1. The CDR3 extends over 15 amino acids. With V trimmed by 3 bases and J by 0 bases, 4 bases remained unmatched. The CDR3 region has the DNA TGTGCCAGCAGTTTGGGGACAGGTCTCTCCTACGAGCAGTACTTC. This codes for CASSLGTGLSYEQYF.

Comment on this clonotype: A much larger clone differs from this one at a single base, so this may be a read error. The chain recombines TRBV11-2 with TRBJ2-3, with D possibly TRBD2 on 6 matching bases. The CDR3 sequence is 14 residues long. CDR1 SGHAT and CDR2 FQNNGV come from the germline V gene. DNA of the CDR3: TGTGCCAGCAGCTCGGGACTCAGCACAGGTACGCAGTATTTT. Its translation: CASSSGLSTGTQYF.

Details on this clonotype: A much larger clone lies a single base off, so this may be a read error. V gene TRBV7-8 combines with J gene TRBJ2-7; no clear D gene. V dropped 6 bases and J dropped 3 bases, with 12 bases sitting between them. This CDR3 spans 13 amino acids. Germline V gene data show CDR1 as SGHVS and CDR2 as FQNEAQ. The CDR3 coding sequence is TGTGCCAGCAGGTTCGAGAGGCGCTACGAGCAGTACTTC. It specifies CASRFERRYEQYF.

About this clonotype itself: One end of the junction fails to match germline, which may point to a read error. This chain links TRBV6-2 or TRBV6-3 with TRBJ2-3, with D perhaps matching TRBD1 or TRBD2 (5 bases each). In germline, CDR1 is MNHEY, CDR2 SVGEGT. The CDR3 contains 18 residues. CDR3 region: CASSVEGLPGPSTDTKYF. CDR3 DNA sequence: TGTGCCAGCAGCGTAGAGGGGTTACCGGGACCCAGCACAGATACGAAGTATTTT.

In regard to this clonotype: The germline gene is not matched at one end of the junction; a read error may be the cause. V and J are TRBV27 and TRBJ1-1, with D possibly being TRBD1 (5 bases). This CDR3 spans 16 amino acids. Germline assignment: CDR1 MNHEY and CDR2 SMNVEV (reference sequence). The CDR3 bases are TGTGCCAGCAGTTTATATGGGAGGGGTCAAAACACTAAAGCTTTCTTT. Encoded protein: CASSLYGRGQNTKAFF.

In this sample, this clonotype turned up once. This may be a read error, as it is one base from a much larger clone. The V gene is TRBV7-9, the J gene TRBJ1-3; D gene uncertain. The V and J ends lost 7 bases and 0 bases respectively, with 10 bases between them. This CDR3 spans 14 amino acids. Germline V gives CDR1 SEHNR, CDR2 FQNEAQ (reference sequence). The DNA for the CDR3 is TGTGCCAGCATCCCGACCAACTCTGGAAACACCATATATTTT. As protein: CASIPTNSGNTIYF.

In its sample, this clonotype was seen many times. This CDR3 reads CAISDGISPAQHF. DNA of the CDR3: TGTGCCATCAGTGATGGGATAAGTCCAGCCCAGCATTTT. The chain has TRBV10-3 and TRBJ1-5; no reliable D call. This CDR3 is built from 13 residues. V was clipped by 3 bases and J by 11 bases, with 14 bases between them. Germline lookup yields CDR1 ENHRY and CDR2 SYGVKD.

Comment on this clonotype: Just one base apart from a much larger clone, this may be a read error. The chain couples TRBV20-1 to TRBJ2-1; no definite D call. V shed 3 bases and J shed 0 bases, with 12 bases lying between them. Germline V CDR1 and CDR2: DFQATT, SNEGSKA (reference sequence). The CDR3 consists of 15 residues. The CDR3 spells CSASSHGRSYNEQFF. In DNA form, the CDR3 reads TGCAGTGCTAGCTCACACGGCCGCTCCTACAATGAGCAGTTCTTC.

Concerning this clonotype itself: It may be a read error: a sequence one base away is much more abundant. The gene calls are TRBV15 and TRBJ1-5; D call uncertain. This CDR3 contains 14 residues. CDR1 and CDR2 from the germline V gene are LNHNV and YYDKDF (reference sequence). CDR3 DNA: TGTGCCACCAGCAGTAAAACAGACAATCAGCCCCAGGATTTT. Amino acid sequence: CATSSKTDNQPQDF.

This clonotype occurred many times. This rearrangement joins TRBV27 to TRBJ2-7, with TRBD1 identical over 9 bases. Germline CDR1 is MNHEY and CDR2 is SMNVEV (reference sequence). There are 15 residues in the CDR3. Trimming removed 0 bases from V and 7 bases from J; junction bases left unmatched: 7. The CDR3 nucleotides are TGTGCCAGCAGTTTATCCGGGACAGGGATTTATGAGCAGTACTTC. This gives the protein CASSLSGTGIYEQYF.

With regard to this clonotype: The junction departs from germline at one end; a sequencing error may be responsible. The rearrangement joins TRBV7-2 to TRBJ2-1; D possibly corresponds to TRBD2 (6 bases). The CDR3 sequence is 15 residues long. Germline V gives CDR1 SGHTA, CDR2 FQGNSA. The CDR3 loop is CAISLGLSDYNEQFF. The DNA of the CDR3 is TGTGCCATCAGCTTAGGACTATCGGATTACAATGAGCAGTTCTTC.

The chain joins TRBV15 to TRBJ2-6, with a tentative D call TRBD1 (6 bases). Germline values: CDR1 LNHNV, CDR2 YYDKDF (reference sequence). V lost 1 base and J lost 0, with 10 bases in between. The CDR3 loop spans 17 amino acids. The CDR3 loop is CATSRARGISGANVLTF. The CDR3 DNA follows: TGTGCCACCAGCAGAGCCAGGGGAATCTCTGGGGCCAACGTCCTGACTTTC.

This sequence joins TRBV20-1 and TRBJ2-5, with 10 nucleotides matching TRBD2. CDR3 length equals 17 residues. Germline CDR1 DFQATT, CDR2 SNEGSKA (reference sequence). V trimming: 0 bases; J trimming: 1 base; junction bases outside the gene matches: 8. The CDR3 sequence: CSARDWKEREGQETQYF. The CDR3 DNA reads as TGCAGTGCTAGAGATTGGAAAGAGCGGGAGGGCCAAGAGACCCAGTACTTC.

The sample holds one count of this clonotype. The chain is built from TRBV11-1 and TRBJ1-3; possible D gene TRBD1, 6 bases. The V and J ends lost 3 bases and 9 bases respectively, with 15 bases between them. CDR3 length: 14 residues. The germline V gene encodes CDR1 SGHAT and CDR2 FQDESV (reference sequence). The chain's CDR3 is CASSLTTGWGTIYF. In DNA form, the CDR3 reads TGTGCCAGCAGCTTGACGACAGGCTGGGGCACCATATATTTT.

The rearrangement links TRBV3-1 to TRBJ1-2; D remains ambiguous. Trimming cost V 2 bases and J 7 bases, with 8 bases left between them. CDR3 length: 12 residues. Germline V lookup: CDR1 LGHDT, CDR2 YNNKEL (reference sequence). In nucleotides, the CDR3 is TGTGCCAGCAGCCAACCAGGATCTGGCTACACCTTC. Amino acids: CASSQPGSGYTF.

The rearrangement uses TRBV19 and TRBJ2-1; possibly TRBD1 for D (6 bases). Trimming cost V 9 bases and J 5 bases, with 14 bases left between them. The germline V gene has CDR1 LNHDA and CDR2 SQIVND (reference sequence). The CDR3 has 13 residues. The CDR3 region is CASSRDTHNEQFF. For the CDR3, the DNA is TGTGCCAGCTCCCGGGACACCCACAATGAGCAGTTCTTC. The whole variable domain, filled in from reference TRBV19 and TRBJ2-1, reads DGGITQSPKYLFRKEGQNVTLSCEQNLNHDAMYWYRQDPGQGLRLIYYSQIVNDFQKGDIAEGYSVSREKKESFPLTVTSAQKNPTAFYLCASSRDTHNEQFFGPGTRLTVL.

This clonotype has only a few counts. The rearrangement links TRBV4-1 to TRBJ2-7; D uncertain. The V end lost 0 bases, the J end lost 3 bases, and 9 bases lay between the germline ends. The CDR3 is 14 residues long. Germline lookup yields CDR1 MGHRA and CDR2 YSYEKL. The CDR3 loop is CASSQETRFYEQYF. The CDR3 DNA follows: TGCGCCAGCAGCCAAGAAACCAGGTTCTACGAGCAGTACTTC.

Comment on this clonotype: With a much larger clone just one base away, this may be a read error. The rearrangement joins TRBV3-1 to TRBJ2-1; 7 nucleotides line up with TRBD2. CDR1 is LGHDT and CDR2 is YNNKEL in the germline V gene (reference sequence). The CDR3 runs 15 residues. Losses at the gene ends were 0 bases for V and 6 bases for J; bases not matched to a gene: 5. CDR3 DNA: TGTGCCAGCAGCCAAGATTCCCGACTAGCCAATGAGCAGTTCTTC. Translated: CASSQDSRLANEQFF.

V is TRBV18 and J is TRBJ2-7; no clear D gene. The CDR3 loop spans 15 amino acids. The germline CDR1 and CDR2 sequences are KGHSH and LQKENI. Trimming left V 2 bases short and J 5 bases short, with 16 bases between. CDR3 coding DNA: TGTGCCAGCTCACCAACCTACAGATTATTCCACGAGCAGTACTTC. It is translated as CASSPTYRLFHEQYF.

Regarding this clonotype: One base away lies a much larger clone, so this may be a sequencing read error. This chain links TRBV12-3 or TRBV12-4 with TRBJ2-3; D not resolved. CDR3 length: 10 residues. V was shortened by 6 bases and J by 3 bases, with 1 base between the two germline ends. This CDR3 reads CASRTDTQYF. The CDR3 DNA is TGTGCCAGCAGAACAGATACGCAGTATTTT.

This clonotype was detected ten times or more. The V call is TRBV28, the J call TRBJ2-7; no definite D call. Germline values: CDR1 MDHEN, CDR2 SYDVKM. Trimming pared 3 bases from V and 0 bases from J, leaving 12 bases between. The CDR3 has 15 residues. The CDR3 region is CASSFPGESSYEQYF. CDR3 nucleotides: TGTGCCAGCAGTTTCCCTGGAGAAAGCTCCTACGAGCAGTACTTC. The complete variable domain, with remaining parts taken from reference TRBV28 and TRBJ2-7, reads DVKVTQSSRYLVKRTGEKVFLECVQDMDHENMFWYRQDPGLGLRLIYFSYDVKMKEKGDIPEGYSVSREKKERFSLILESASTNQTSMYLCASSFPGESSYEQYFGPGTRLTVT.

Many counts were recorded for this clonotype. The V and J genes are TRBV11-2 and TRBJ1-6, with TRBD1 matching 8 bases. CDR3 length: 14 residues. Germline trimming cut 6 bases from V and 7 bases from J; bases unmatched to any gene: 5. Germline V gives CDR1 SGHAT, CDR2 FQNNGV. The CDR3 sequence is CASRRTGGNSPLHF. CDR3 nucleotides: TGTGCCAGCAGACGTACAGGGGGAAATTCACCCCTCCACTTT.

A remark on this clonotype: It may be a read error: a sequence one base away is much more abundant. This rearrangement joins TRBV20-1 to TRBJ2-3, with TRBD2 matching 11 bases. The germline CDR1 and CDR2 sequences are DFQATT and SNEGSKA (reference sequence). CDR3 length: 15 amino acids. V lost 4 bases, J lost 8 bases, and 11 bases stayed unmatched. The CDR3 region has the DNA TGCAGTGCTACGGGGACTAGCGGATCGGTAGGTACGCAGTATTTT. Residues: CSATGTSGSVGTQYF.

The rearrangement links TRBV7-2 to TRBJ2-5; D unresolved. The CDR3 length is 17 residues. The V end was cut by 1 base, the J end by 1 base, with 16 bases between. Germline V CDR1 and CDR2: SGHTA, FQGNSA. CDR3 sequence: CASSLDNGRPIQETQYF. The DNA of the CDR3 is TGTGCCAGCAGCTTAGATAATGGACGACCCATCCAAGAGACCCAGTACTTC. The entire variable domain, with the rest obtained from reference TRBV7-2 and TRBJ2-5, is as follows: GAGVSQSPSNKVTEKGKDVELRCDPISGHTALYWYRQSLGQGLEFLIYFQGNSAPDKSGLPSDRFSAERTGGSVSTLTIQRTQQEDSAVYLCASSLDNGRPIQETQYFGPGTRLLVL.

Concerning this clonotype itself: The junction does not match germline at one end; this may be a read error. The chain is built from TRBV3-1 and TRBJ2-7, with 7 bases fitting TRBD2. The end of the DNA aligns better with TRBJ2-5, so the J call may be wrong. Germline-derived CDR1 and CDR2 are LGHDT and YNNKEL (reference sequence). CDR3 length: 15 residues. CDR3 nucleotide sequence: TGTGCCGGCAGCCAATTTACGGGGGGAGCAGAGACCCAGTACTTC. The encoded protein is CAGSQFTGGAETQYF.

With respect to this clonotype: A much larger clone differs from this one at a single base, so this may be a read error. This chain uses TRBV28 with TRBJ1-1; 8 bases are shared with TRBD1. The CDR3 covers 16 residues. Looked up from germline, CDR1 is MDHEN and CDR2 is SYDVKM. Here the CDR3 reads CASSSLQRTGNTEALF. The DNA of the CDR3 is TGTGCCAGCAGTTCCCTTCAGAGGACAGGGAACACTGAAGCTTTATTT.